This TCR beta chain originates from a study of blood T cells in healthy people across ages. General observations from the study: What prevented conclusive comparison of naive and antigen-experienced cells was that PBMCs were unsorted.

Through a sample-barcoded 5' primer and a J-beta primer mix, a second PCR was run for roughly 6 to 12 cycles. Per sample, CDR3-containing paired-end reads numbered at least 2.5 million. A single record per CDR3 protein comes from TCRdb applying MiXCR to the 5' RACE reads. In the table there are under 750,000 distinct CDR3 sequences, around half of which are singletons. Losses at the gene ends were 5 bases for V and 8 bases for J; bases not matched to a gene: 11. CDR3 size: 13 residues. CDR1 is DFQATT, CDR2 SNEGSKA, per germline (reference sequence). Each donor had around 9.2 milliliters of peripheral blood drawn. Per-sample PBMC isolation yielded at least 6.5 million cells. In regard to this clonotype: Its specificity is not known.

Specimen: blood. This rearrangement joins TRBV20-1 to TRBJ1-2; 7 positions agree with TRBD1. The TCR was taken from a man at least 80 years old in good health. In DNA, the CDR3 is TGCAGTGCTGGACAGGCCGGGTCGGGGGGCTACACCTTC. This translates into CSAGQAGSGGYTF.